Included here is one TCR beta chain sequence, with context. The data were taken from a study of cytomegalovirus exposure and HLA in healthy donors. CDR1 is MNHEY and CDR2 is SMNVEV in the germline V gene (reference sequence). V lost 5 bases and J lost 8; bases outside the gene matches: 11. The CDR3 spans 15 residues. Primers included in the PCR were 60 Vbeta and 13 Jbeta primers. The assay was immunoSEQ multiplex PCR, and TCRdb's table has in-frame clones only and misses some. The listing records tens of thousands of clones. The gene calls are TRBV27 and TRBJ1-2, with 10 bases lining up with TRBD1. This clonotype was obtained from a human donor in good health. The sequenced material came from PBMCs. CDR3 nucleotides: TGTGCCAGCAGTCTTAAAGGACAGGGGGTAGGAGGCTACACCTTC. Residues: CASSLKGQGVGGYTF.